The T cell receptor beta chain described here comes from a study of regulatory T cells in long-lasting Graves disease. According to the study, TCR beta libraries were built with iRepertoire HTBI primers and CDR3-region Arm-PCR. TCRdb reanalysed the multiplex PCR reads using MiXCR and keeps one entry per CDR3 protein. The sample shows around 360,000 distinct CDR3 sequences, roughly 16% of them seen only once. Time point: newly diagnosed GD, antithyroid drugs for less than 3 months. The TCR library was made from RNA extracted from PBMCs. The V and J ends lost 5 bases and 0 bases respectively, with 11 bases between them. The CDR3 has 14 residues. Germline V lookup: CDR1 MNHEY, CDR2 SMNVEV (reference sequence). This clonotype has ten or more counts. Its antigen is unidentified. General study findings and limits: Preferential use of TRBV28, TRBJ1-2 and TRBJ2-5 was seen in persistent disease.

The sample also formed part of further work on T cells in Graves' hyperthyroidism and ophthalmopathy.

Here the sequenced sample was peripheral blood mononuclear cells (PBMCs), taken at new diagnosis, from a patient treated with antithyroid drugs. The sequence was obtained from a young woman with Graves disease. The rearrangement joins TRBV27 to TRBJ2-7; D remains ambiguous. Written as DNA, the CDR3 is TGTGCCAGCAGTCTCAAGGTCAGCTCCTACGAGCAGTACTTC. As protein: CASSLKVSSYEQYF.